This T cell receptor beta chain is from a study of radiation and T cells in renal cell carcinoma. Study background: Nephrectomy followed 15 Gy stereotactic body radiation by 4 weeks.

In the case of this clone: Antigen specificity is unknown.

Method: immunoSEQ multiplex PCR; TCRdb's copy keeps in-frame clones and lacks some. The data show tens of thousands of clones, 78% seen once. Study observations and caveats: Top tumor clonotypes rose in blood 2 weeks post-radiation, then contracted.

The CDR3 consists of 14 residues. Germline CDR1 SGHNT, CDR2 YYREEE (reference sequence). The ends lost 1 base at V and 6 bases at J; junction bases unmatched: 6. Time point described: baseline pretreatment blood. The sample's treatment: 15 Gy SBRT to primary tumor, nephrectomy 4 weeks later. This clonotype originated in a man aged 55 to 70 with renal cell carcinoma. The chain is built from TRBV5-4 and TRBJ1-2, with 7 bases lining up with TRBD1. Sequenced here: blood, sampled from a patient whose treatment included radiotherapy and nephrectomy. The CDR3 sequence: CASSLPTGADGYTF. The CDR3 DNA follows: TGTGCCAGCAGCTTGCCCACAGGGGCTGATGGCTACACCTTC.